The text below deals with one TCR beta chain. No antigen is known for it. The CDR3 has 14 residues. Per germline, CDR1 SQVTM and CDR2 ANQGSEA. The entry originates in a study of cytomegalovirus exposure and HLA in healthy donors. Overall study results and limits: Later analysis showed TCR association rates varying by HLA locus, highest for DRB1 and lowest for HLA-C.

13 Jbeta primers and 60 Vbeta primers were used for the PCR. Here immunoSEQ multiplex PCR was the method, and the copy in TCRdb shows in-frame clones only, minus some. The sample includes approximately 130,000 clones, around 80% seen only once; the top ten take less than 2%. The receptor comes from a woman aged 40 to 50 in good health and CMV-seronegative. This chain links TRBV29-1 with TRBJ2-3, with a tentative D call TRBD2 (6 bases). The source material was PBMCs. The CDR3 coding sequence is TGCACCACCCAGGGACTCATAAGCACAGATACGCAGTATTTT. This codes for CTTQGLISTDTQYF.